This passage covers 29 T cell receptor beta chains from one sample sequenced in a study of graft-versus-host responses after intestinal transplantation. Tissue from the graft was processed to free its intraepithelial and lamina propria lymphocytes. Sequenced by immunoSEQ multiplex PCR; TCRdb stores in-frame clones only, minus some. The sample consists of 60,000 to 70,000 clones, roughly 90% of them appearing once. The source material was ileum tissue, sampled about 350 days after transplant. Source of these receptors: a human patient who received an intestinal transplant, so some T cells may come from the graft donor.

In the case of this clone: An end of the junction differs from the germline gene, which may be a read error. The chain couples TRBV18 to TRBJ1-2; possible D gene TRBD1, 6 bases. The CDR3 extends over 14 amino acids. Germline V gives CDR1 KGHSH, CDR2 LQKENI. The CDR3 DNA follows: TGTGCCAGCTCAAGACAGGAAGGAAACGGGGTTCGCTCCTTC. As protein: CASSRQEGNGVRSF.

CDR3 amino acids: CAWSVGETQYF. The DNA of the CDR3 is TGTGCCTGGAGTGTGGGGGAGACCCAGTACTTC. The rearrangement joins TRBV30 to TRBJ2-5; D is unclear. CDR3 length equals 11 residues. The germline V gene encodes CDR1 GTSNPN and CDR2 SVGIG (reference sequence). Trimming took 0 bases from V and 5 from J, leaving 4 bases between them.

V usage is TRBV9 and J usage is TRBJ2-7, with a possible D match to TRBD1 (7 bases). The length of the CDR3 is 14 residues. Trimming stripped 3 bases from V and 2 bases from J, with 12 bases between. Germline lookup yields CDR1 SGDLS and CDR2 YYNGEE. The CDR3 loop reads CASSAGGTAYEQYF. In nucleotides, the CDR3 is TGTGCCAGCAGCGCTGGAGGGACAGCCTACGAGCAGTACTTC.

This chain connects TRBV18 to TRBJ1-3, with D perhaps TRBD1 (6 bases). V gave up 3 bases and J gave up 3 bases, with 18 bases separating them. CDR1 and CDR2 (germline): KGHSH, LQKENI. The CDR3 has 17 residues. Here the CDR3 DNA reads TGTGCCAGCTCACCGCTAAGACAGGAGATGAGTGGAAACACCATATATTTT. Encoded protein: CASSPLRQEMSGNTIYF.

This chain connects TRBV9 to TRBJ2-7; 8 bases are shared with TRBD2. The CDR3 spans 13 residues. Germline loops: CDR1 SGDLS, CDR2 YYNGEE. Losses at the gene ends were 0 bases for V and 6 bases for J; bases not matched to a gene: 2. In DNA form, the CDR3 reads TGTGCCAGCAGCGTAGCGGGGGGGCCCGAGCAGTACTTC. Its protein product is CASSVAGGPEQYF.

This chain connects TRBV7-7 to TRBJ2-2; D call uncertain. Looked up from germline, CDR1 is SSHAT and CDR2 is FNYEAQ (reference sequence). This CDR3 is built from 11 residues. In nucleotides, the CDR3 is TGTGGAACGGACCTCGCCGGGGAGCTGTTTTTT. Protein sequence: CGTDLAGELFF.

This clone was picked up one time. The CDR3 reads CASSEGGGLGAFF. CDR3 in DNA: TGTGCCAGCAGTGAAGGAGGGGGACTGGGAGCTTTCTTT. The chain is built from TRBV6-1 and TRBJ1-1; TRBD1 is a possible D gene (6 bases). This CDR3 has 13 amino acids. Trimming shortened V by 1 base and J by 10 bases, and 13 bases separated the two germline ends. The germline V gene encodes CDR1 MNHNS and CDR2 SASEGT.

The J gene is TRBJ1-2, the V gene TRBV4-1; D gene ambiguous. Germline-derived CDR1 and CDR2 are MGHRA and YSYEKL. With 0 bases removed from V and 4 bases from J, the gap between germline ends came to 15 bases. The CDR3 spans 16 residues. The CDR3 DNA is TGCGCCAGCAGCCAAGAAGAACAGCTGATAGCCTATGGCTACACCTTC. Encoded protein: CASSQEEQLIAYGYTF.

This chain uses TRBV6-1 with TRBJ1-6; TRBD1 agrees at 9 bases. V was pared by 5 bases and J by 7 bases, with 6 bases of the junction left unmatched. CDR3 length equals 15 residues. The V gene's germline CDR1 is MNHNS and CDR2 SASEGT. The CDR3 region is CASSLQGAGNSPLHF. CDR3 in DNA: TGTGCCAGCAGTTTACAGGGGGCAGGGAATTCACCCCTCCACTTT.

The genes are TRBV5-1 and TRBJ2-2, with 10 bases lining up with TRBD2. From germline, CDR1 is SGHRS and CDR2 YFSETQ. The CDR3 is 15 residues long. V gave up 7 bases and J gave up 2 bases; unmatched junction bases: 5. CDR3 amino acids: CASSLAGDNTGELFF. The CDR3 region has the DNA TGCGCCAGCTCCCTAGCGGGGGATAACACCGGGGAGCTGTTTTTT.

The chain couples TRBV28 to TRBJ2-7; D is perhaps TRBD2 (6 bases). The V end was cut by 7 bases, the J end by 1 base, with 14 bases between. The CDR3 totals 14 residues. Per germline, CDR1 MDHEN and CDR2 SYDVKM. The CDR3 protein is CASTRVGLSYEQYF. CDR3 nucleotide sequence: TGTGCCAGCACCAGGGTGGGACTTTCCTACGAGCAGTACTTC.

The genes are TRBV20-1 and TRBJ2-3, with a possible D match to TRBD2 (5 bases). The CDR3 has 10 residues. CDR1 is DFQATT, CDR2 SNEGSKA, per germline (reference sequence). Trimming removed 8 bases at V and 3 bases at J, with 6 bases between. CDR3: CSSGTDTQYF. CDR3 DNA sequence: TGCAGTAGCGGTACAGATACGCAGTATTTT.

As DNA, the CDR3 is TGCGCCAGCAGCTGGCTGGACAGAAAAGAGACCCAGTACTTC. Amino acid sequence: CASSWLDRKETQYF. This sequence joins TRBV5-1 and TRBJ2-5, with D perhaps matching TRBD1 (6 bases). The germline V and J ends were trimmed by 3 bases and 3 bases, with 12 bases remaining between them. The CDR3 loop spans 14 amino acids. Germline V gene lookup returns CDR1 SGHRS and CDR2 YFSETQ. The full variable domain, with the rest looked up from reference TRBV5-1 and TRBJ2-5, is KAGVTQTPRYLIKTRGQQVTLSCSPISGHRSVSWYQQTPGQGLQFLFEYFSETQRNKGNFPGRFSGRQFSNSRSEMNVSTLELGDSALYLCASSWLDRKETQYFGPGTRLLVL.

The V and J genes are TRBV2 and TRBJ2-4; 7 nucleotides agree with TRBD2. The CDR3 is 14 residues long. V gave up 8 bases and J gave up 3 bases; unmatched junction bases: 7. CDR1 is SNHLY and CDR2 is FYNNEI in the germline V gene. The CDR3 loop is CASSREADKNIQYF. DNA for the CDR3: TGTGCCAGCTCCCGGGAGGCGGACAAAAACATTCAGTACTTC.

This clone was detected only once. The chain is built from TRBV5-1 and TRBJ2-2; tentatively, D is TRBD1 (6 bases). Germline V gives CDR1 SGHRS, CDR2 YFSETQ. V shed 2 bases and J shed 1 base, with 6 bases lying between them. The CDR3 totals 14 residues. Here the CDR3 reads CASSLQGNTGELFF. The CDR3, as DNA: TGCGCCAGCAGCTTACAGGGGAACACCGGGGAGCTGTTTTTT.

The chain is built from TRBV4-1 and TRBJ1-3; a possible D gene is TRBD1 (5 bases). Looked up from germline, CDR1 is MGHRA and CDR2 is YSYEKL. Trimming cost V 0 bases and J 9 bases, with 12 bases left between them. This CDR3 has 14 residues. The CDR3 DNA is TGCGCCAGCAGCCAAGATCCGGCCGGGACCACCATATATTTT. Its translation is CASSQDPAGTTIYF.

The V gene is TRBV6-1, the J gene TRBJ2-7; TRBD1 aligns across 9 bases. CDR1 and CDR2 from the germline V gene are MNHNS and SASEGT. The length of the CDR3 is 15 residues. The V gene end was trimmed by 7 bases and the J gene end by 3 bases; junction bases not matched to a gene: 10. The CDR3 reads CASTVFRDRDYEQYF. DNA of the CDR3: TGTGCCAGCACCGTATTCCGGGACAGGGACTACGAGCAGTACTTC.

This clone was recorded once. The rearrangement links TRBV29-1 to TRBJ1-1, with no clear D. In germline, CDR1 is SQVTM, CDR2 ANQGSEA. The CDR3 is 14 residues long. V lost 7 bases and J lost 0, with 15 bases in between. The CDR3 sequence is CSAREGGLNTEAFF. The CDR3 region has the DNA TGCAGCGCTCGGGAGGGAGGGTTGAACACTGAAGCTTTCTTT.

The chain uses TRBV5-5 and TRBJ2-7; D uncertain. The CDR3 loop spans 13 amino acids. Germline V lookup: CDR1 SGHKS, CDR2 YYEKEE (reference sequence). The V gene lost 2 bases and the J gene lost 0 bases, with 6 bases spanning the gap. CDR3 sequence: CASSLVSSYEQYF. CDR3 sequence (DNA): TGTGCCAGCAGCTTAGTCAGCTCCTACGAGCAGTACTTC.

In DNA, the CDR3 is TGTGCCAGCAGTTACTCGAATCTAGCGGGGCTTAATGAGCAGTTCTTC. It is translated as CASSYSNLAGLNEQFF. This sequence joins TRBV6-5 and TRBJ2-1; 9 bases are shared with TRBD2. The CDR3 consists of 16 residues. Germline CDR1 and CDR2: MNHEY and SVGAGI. The V segment lost 0 bases and the J segment 7 bases; nucleotides outside the gene matches: 7.

The chain has TRBV6-6 and TRBJ2-1, with a tentative D call TRBD2 (6 bases). Germline CDR1 MNHNY, CDR2 SVGAGI (reference sequence). V lost 5 bases, J lost 15 bases, and 26 bases lay in between. The CDR3 is made up of 15 amino acids. CDR3 sequence (DNA): TGTGCCAGCAGTCCGGGGCTAGCGTCGGGCGTTGGCCGGTTCTTC. As protein: CASSPGLASGVGRFF.

The chain employs TRBV4-1 and TRBJ2-3; D call uncertain. The ends were cut back, 3 bases at V and 4 bases at J, with 17 bases in the middle. Per germline, CDR1 MGHRA and CDR2 YSYEKL. The CDR3 loop spans 16 amino acids. This CDR3 reads CASSQYTTARPDTQYF. The CDR3 nucleotides are TGCGCCAGCAGCCAGTATACGACCGCCCGGCCAGATACGCAGTATTTT.

This clone was picked up a small number of times. Sequence at one end of the junction differs from germline and may be a read error. The chain carries TRBV7-9 and TRBJ1-3; D unclear. Per the germline V gene, CDR1 is SEHNR and CDR2 is FQNEAQ (reference sequence). This CDR3 contains 12 residues. This CDR3 is CASSSPGNTIYF. As DNA, the CDR3 is TGTGCCAGCAGCTCCCCTGGGAACACCATATATTTT.

This clone was observed once. The chain has TRBV4-2 and TRBJ1-4; D gene uncertain. This CDR3 region has 12 residues. Germline V gene sequence: CDR1 LGHNA, CDR2 YNFKEQ. V was clipped by 4 bases and J by 8 bases, with 8 bases between them. The CDR3 nucleotides are TGTGCCAGCAGCCGGACGGGGGAAAAACTGTTTTTT. Protein sequence: CASSRTGEKLFF.

This clone was counted a single time. This chain uses TRBV7-3 with TRBJ2-1, with TRBD2 matching over 13 bases. V shed 5 bases and J 6 bases; nucleotides not matched to a gene: 7. This CDR3 has 16 amino acids. Germline V gene lookup returns CDR1 SGHTA and CDR2 FQGTGA. CDR3 amino acids: CASSTPGLAGANEQFF. In DNA, the CDR3 is TGTGCCAGCAGCACGCCCGGACTAGCGGGAGCCAATGAGCAGTTCTTC.

V and J are TRBV28 and TRBJ2-5; possibly TRBD2 for D (6 bases). Germline V gene data show CDR1 as MDHEN and CDR2 as SYDVKM. V was cut by 2 bases and J by 2 bases, with 12 bases left in between. The CDR3 has 15 residues. Here the CDR3 DNA reads TGTGCCAGCAGTTTAATCGGGGGACCTCAAGAGACCCAGTACTTC. This sequence encodes CASSLIGGPQETQYF.

This chain links TRBV7-9 with TRBJ2-3; D is ambiguous. Trimming took 3 bases from V and 2 from J, leaving 0 bases between them. This CDR3 comprises 11 residues. Germline lookup yields CDR1 SEHNR and CDR2 FQNEAQ (reference sequence). The CDR3 coding sequence is TGTGCCAGCAGCTTCACAGATACGCAGTATTTT. This encodes CASSFTDTQYF. Drawing the rest from reference TRBV7-9 and TRBJ2-3, the complete variable domain is DTGVSQNPRHKITKRGQNVTFRCDPISEHNRLYWYRQTLGQGPEFLTYFQNEAQLEKSRLLSDRFSAERPKGSFSTLEIQRTEQGDSAMYLCASSFTDTQYFGPGTRLTVL.

The chain joins TRBV21-1 to TRBJ2-3; the D call TRBD2 from the table was never checked on the DNA. TRBV21-1 is deemed a pseudogene. CDR3 length: 14 amino acids. The CDR3 sequence: CASGIAGRTDTQYF. The CDR3 bases are TGTGCCAGCGGAATAGCGGGGCGCACAGATACGCAGTATTTT.

The chain couples TRBV29-1 to TRBJ1-5; D is perhaps TRBD1 (6 bases). The V gene lost 6 bases and the J gene lost 0 bases, with 33 bases spanning the gap. The CDR3 length is 21 residues. Looked up from germline, CDR1 is SQVTM and CDR2 is ANQGSEA. The CDR3 DNA is TGCAGCGTCCCCCCCGGGACAAGGCTCGGGAATTCCTTTTATAGCAATCAGCCCCAGCATTTT. Its translation is CSVPPGTRLGNSFYSNQPQHF.